Following are 14 T cell receptor beta chains from one sample sequenced in a study of long-term antiretroviral therapy in people with HIV. A v3.0 immunoSEQ assay was performed at survey level. Produced via immunoSEQ multiplex PCR; TCRdb's table is partial and in-frame only. The table includes over 30,000 clones, 75% to 85% detected once. Sequenced material: unsorted PBMCs, taken 1.9 years after starting antiretroviral therapy. The source of these receptors is a man aged 18-30 years with HIV.

This chain's CDR3 is CSVESGTPDGGYTF. The CDR3 nucleotides read TGCAGCGTTGAATCCGGGACACCCGACGGAGGCTACACCTTC. The V and J genes are TRBV29-1 and TRBJ1-2; a possible D gene is TRBD1 (6 bases). The CDR3 extends over 14 amino acids. Germline V CDR1 and CDR2: SQVTM, ANQGSEA. V lost 2 bases to trimming and J lost 8 bases, with 18 bases between them.

The V and J genes are TRBV20-1 and TRBJ1-2, with D tentatively TRBD1 (5 bases). CDR3 length equals 11 residues. V shed 6 bases and J shed 8 bases, with 13 bases lying between them. Germline values: CDR1 DFQATT, CDR2 SNEGSKA (reference sequence). The CDR3 nucleotides read TGCAGTGCGGGGGATGCAAGAGGCTACACCTTC. Protein: CSAGDARGYTF.

This chain connects TRBV6-5 to TRBJ2-7; maybe TRBD1 (6 bases). Between the trimmed V and J ends, which lost 6 bases and 6 bases, there was a span of 18 bases. This CDR3 has 14 residues. The germline CDR1 and CDR2 sequences are MNHEY and SVGAGI. CDR3 sequence: CASRDVQGFGEQYF. DNA of the CDR3: TGTGCCAGCAGGGATGTACAGGGCTTCGGCGAGCAGTACTTC.

V is TRBV6-5 and J is TRBJ2-3; the D gene could be TRBD1 or TRBD2 (5 bases each). V lost 5 bases and J lost 6, with 18 bases in between. CDR1 is MNHEY, CDR2 SVGAGI, per germline. The CDR3 extends over 15 amino acids. The CDR3 sequence is CASSTQGGGWDTQYF. The CDR3 bases are TGTGCCAGCAGTACGCAGGGTGGGGGATGGGATACGCAGTATTTT.

This chain connects TRBV19 to TRBJ2-4; D may be TRBD1 (6 bases). V was clipped by 5 bases and J by 1 base, with 12 bases between them. Germline values: CDR1 LNHDA, CDR2 SQIVND (reference sequence). The CDR3 spans 15 residues. The DNA for the CDR3 is TGTGCCAGTAGTCGTACAGGGACGGCCAAAAACATTCAGTACTTC. It codes for CASSRTGTAKNIQYF.

The V call is TRBV5-4, the J call TRBJ2-3; D is undetermined. Germline CDR1 SGHNT, CDR2 YYREEE (reference sequence). V shed 5 bases and J shed 3 bases, with 7 bases lying between them. The CDR3 spans 12 residues. The CDR3 here is CASSPGTDTQYF. For the CDR3, the DNA is TGTGCCAGCAGTCCCGGGACAGATACGCAGTATTTT.

This clone was counted a single time. The J gene is TRBJ2-1, the V gene TRBV28; 7 bases fit TRBD1. CDR3 length: 14 residues. The junction had 8 bases not matched to a gene; V was cut back by 10 bases and J by 2 bases. Germline CDR1 MDHEN, CDR2 SYDVKM. The CDR3 DNA follows: TGTGCCACCTCGACAGGGAACACCTACAATGAGCAGTTCTTC. It is translated as CATSTGNTYNEQFF.

V and J are TRBV28 and TRBJ2-7; D uncertain. Germline V gene sequence: CDR1 MDHEN, CDR2 SYDVKM. V was shortened by 6 bases and J by 3 bases, with 9 bases between the two germline ends. The CDR3 contains 12 residues. DNA of the CDR3: TGTGCCAGCAGCGTCCAGGTCTACGAGCAGTACTTC. Its translation is CASSVQVYEQYF. Complete variable domain (other parts from reference TRBV28 and TRBJ2-7): DVKVTQSSRYLVKRTGEKVFLECVQDMDHENMFWYRQDPGLGLRLIYFSYDVKMKEKGDIPEGYSVSREKKERFSLILESASTNQTSMYLCASSVQVYEQYFGPGTRLTVT.

V usage is TRBV7-2 and J usage is TRBJ2-7; D is undetermined. Germline lookup yields CDR1 SGHTA and CDR2 FQGNSA. The CDR3 length is 13 residues. V gave up 5 bases and J gave up 1 base, with 9 bases separating them. The CDR3 reads CASSPTPSYEQYF. The DNA for the CDR3 is TGTGCCAGCAGCCCGACACCTTCCTACGAGCAGTACTTC.

This rearrangement joins TRBV4-2 to TRBJ1-5, with D possibly matching TRBD1 (6 bases). Germline CDR1 and CDR2: LGHNA and YNFKEQ. The CDR3 consists of 17 residues. Trimming took 3 bases from V and 2 from J, leaving 17 bases between them. The CDR3 DNA is TGTGCCAGCAGCCATTCCCCGCCGGGACACGGCAATCAGCCCCAGCATTTT. This encodes CASSHSPPGHGNQPQHF.

This chain links TRBV7-9 with TRBJ2-7, with D maybe TRBD1 (5 bases). V was shortened by 1 base and J by 5 bases, with 6 bases between the two germline ends. CDR3 size: 12 residues. Per the germline V gene, CDR1 is SEHNR and CDR2 is FQNEAQ (reference sequence). CDR3 bases: TGTGCCAGCAGCTTAGTCAGGGACGAGCAGTACTTC. Translation: CASSLVRDEQYF. Full variable domain (outside the CDR3, taken from reference TRBV7-9 and TRBJ2-7): DTGVSQNPRHKITKRGQNVTFRCDPISEHNRLYWYRQTLGQGPEFLTYFQNEAQLEKSRLLSDRFSAERPKGSFSTLEIQRTEQGDSAMYLCASSLVRDEQYFGPGTRLTVT.

The V gene is TRBV19, the J gene TRBJ2-2, with D maybe TRBD1 (6 bases). The length of the CDR3 is 14 residues. Germline lookup yields CDR1 LNHDA and CDR2 SQIVND (reference sequence). Trimming cost V 2 bases and J 7 bases, with 11 bases left between them. As DNA, the CDR3 is TGTGCCAGTAGTATAACAGGGATAGGCGGGGAGCTGTTTTTT. Translating it yields CASSITGIGGELFF. Supplemented by reference TRBV19 and TRBJ2-2, the full variable domain reads DGGITQSPKYLFRKEGQNVTLSCEQNLNHDAMYWYRQDPGQGLRLIYYSQIVNDFQKGDIAEGYSVSREKKESFPLTVTSAQKNPTAFYLCASSITGIGGELFFGEGSRLTVL.

This chain connects TRBV7-2 to TRBJ1-1; D is possibly TRBD1 (5 bases). This CDR3 is built from 14 residues. The germline V and J ends were trimmed by 1 base and 3 bases, with 9 bases remaining between them. Germline CDR1 and CDR2: SGHTA and FQGNSA. CDR3 DNA sequence: TGTGCCAGCAGCTTAGTCGGAGGGGACACTGAAGCTTTCTTT. It encodes CASSLVGGDTEAFF.

V and J are TRBV6-5 and TRBJ1-6; D call uncertain. The germline V and J ends were trimmed by 4 bases and 11 bases, with 12 bases remaining between them. Germline CDR1 is MNHEY and CDR2 is SVGAGI. The CDR3 spans 13 residues. CDR3 residues: CASSFEGSAPLHF. CDR3 DNA: TGTGCCAGCAGTTTCGAGGGATCCGCACCCCTCCACTTT.